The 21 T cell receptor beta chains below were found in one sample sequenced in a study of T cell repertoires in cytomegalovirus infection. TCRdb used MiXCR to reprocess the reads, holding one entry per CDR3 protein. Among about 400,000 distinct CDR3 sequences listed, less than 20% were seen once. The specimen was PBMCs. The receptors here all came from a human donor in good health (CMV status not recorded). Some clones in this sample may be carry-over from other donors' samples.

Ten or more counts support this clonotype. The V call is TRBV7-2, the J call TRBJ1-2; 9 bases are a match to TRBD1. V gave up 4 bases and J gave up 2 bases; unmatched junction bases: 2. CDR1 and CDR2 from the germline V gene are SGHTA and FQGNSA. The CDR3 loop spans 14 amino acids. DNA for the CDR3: TGTGCCAGCAGCTACACAGGGGGCAACTATGGCTACACCTTC. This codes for CASSYTGGNYGYTF.

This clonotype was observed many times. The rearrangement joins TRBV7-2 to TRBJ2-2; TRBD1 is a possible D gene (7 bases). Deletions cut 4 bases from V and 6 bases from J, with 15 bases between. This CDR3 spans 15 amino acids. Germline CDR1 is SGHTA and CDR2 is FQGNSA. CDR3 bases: TGTGCCAGCAGCTCTCGACAGGGAGGCGCCGGGGAGCTGTTTTTT. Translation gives CASSSRQGGAGELFF.

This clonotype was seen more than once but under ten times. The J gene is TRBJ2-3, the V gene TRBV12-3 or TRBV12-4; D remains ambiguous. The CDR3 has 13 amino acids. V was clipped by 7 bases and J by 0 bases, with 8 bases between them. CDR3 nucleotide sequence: TGTGCCAGCAATGGGGTTAGCACAGATACGCAGTATTTT. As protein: CASNGVSTDTQYF.

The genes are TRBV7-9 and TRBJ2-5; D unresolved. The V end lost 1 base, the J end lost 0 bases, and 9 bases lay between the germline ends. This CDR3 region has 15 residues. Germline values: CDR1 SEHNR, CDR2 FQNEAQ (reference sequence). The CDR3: CASSLEAHHQETQYF. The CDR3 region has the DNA TGTGCCAGCAGCTTAGAGGCACACCACCAAGAGACCCAGTACTTC.

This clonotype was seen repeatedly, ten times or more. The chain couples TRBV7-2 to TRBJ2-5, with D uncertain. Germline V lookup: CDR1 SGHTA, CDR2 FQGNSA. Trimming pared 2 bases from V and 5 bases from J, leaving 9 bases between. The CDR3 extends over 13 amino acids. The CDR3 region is CASSLRAAETQYF. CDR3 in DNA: TGTGCCAGCAGCTTACGGGCCGCGGAGACCCAGTACTTC.

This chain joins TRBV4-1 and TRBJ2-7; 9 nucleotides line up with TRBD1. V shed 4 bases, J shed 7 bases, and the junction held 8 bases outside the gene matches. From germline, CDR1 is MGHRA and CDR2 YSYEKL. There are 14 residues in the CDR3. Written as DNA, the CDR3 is TGCGCCAGCAGCCCCGGACAGGGGACGGGAGAGCAGTACTTC. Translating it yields CASSPGQGTGEQYF.

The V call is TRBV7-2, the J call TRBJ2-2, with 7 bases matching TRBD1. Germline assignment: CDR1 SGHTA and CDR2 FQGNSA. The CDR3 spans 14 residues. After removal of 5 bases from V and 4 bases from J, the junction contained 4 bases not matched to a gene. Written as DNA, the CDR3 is TGTGCCAGCAGCACCCGACAGGGCACCGGGGAGCTGTTTTTT. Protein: CASSTRQGTGELFF. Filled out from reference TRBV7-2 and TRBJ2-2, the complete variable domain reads GAGVSQSPSNKVTEKGKDVELRCDPISGHTALYWYRQSLGQGLEFLIYFQGNSAPDKSGLPSDRFSAERTGGSVSTLTIQRTQQEDSAVYLCASSTRQGTGELFFGEGSRLTVL.

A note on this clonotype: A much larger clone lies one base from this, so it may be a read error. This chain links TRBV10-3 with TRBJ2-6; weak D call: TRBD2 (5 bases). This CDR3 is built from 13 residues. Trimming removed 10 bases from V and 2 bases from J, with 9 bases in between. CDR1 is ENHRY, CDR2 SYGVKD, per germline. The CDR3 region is CASEEAGANVLTF. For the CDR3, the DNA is TGTGCCAGCGAGGAGGCTGGGGCCAACGTCCTGACTTTC.

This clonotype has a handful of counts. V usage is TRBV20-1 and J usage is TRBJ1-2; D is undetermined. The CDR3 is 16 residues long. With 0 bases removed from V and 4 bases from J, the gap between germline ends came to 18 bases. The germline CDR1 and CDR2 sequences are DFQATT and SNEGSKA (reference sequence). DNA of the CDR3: TGCAGTGCTAGAGATCTTTCGGGGAAAGGCGGCTATGGCTACACCTTC. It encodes CSARDLSGKGGYGYTF.

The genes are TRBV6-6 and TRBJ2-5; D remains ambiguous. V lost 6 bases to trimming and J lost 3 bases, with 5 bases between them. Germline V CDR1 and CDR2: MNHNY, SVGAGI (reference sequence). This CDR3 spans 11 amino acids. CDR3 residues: CASRIKETQYF. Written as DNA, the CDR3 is TGTGCCAGCAGGATAAAAGAGACCCAGTACTTC.

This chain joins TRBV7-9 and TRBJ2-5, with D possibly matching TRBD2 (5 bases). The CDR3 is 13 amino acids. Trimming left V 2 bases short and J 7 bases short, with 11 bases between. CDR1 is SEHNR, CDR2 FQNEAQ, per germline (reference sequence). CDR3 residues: CASSLPPGVTQYF. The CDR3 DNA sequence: TGTGCCAGCAGCTTACCCCCCGGGGTGACCCAGTACTTC.

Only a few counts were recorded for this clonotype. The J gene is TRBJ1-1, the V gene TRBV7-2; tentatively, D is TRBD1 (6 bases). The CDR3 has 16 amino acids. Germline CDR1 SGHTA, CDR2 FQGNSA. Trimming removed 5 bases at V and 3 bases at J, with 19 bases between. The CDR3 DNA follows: TGTGCCAGCAGCACCGGGGGGGGGGGGGCGGACACTGAAGCTTTCTTT. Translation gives CASSTGGGGADTEAFF. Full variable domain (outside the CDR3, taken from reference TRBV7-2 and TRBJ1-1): GAGVSQSPSNKVTEKGKDVELRCDPISGHTALYWYRQSLGQGLEFLIYFQGNSAPDKSGLPSDRFSAERTGGSVSTLTIQRTQQEDSAVYLCASSTGGGGADTEAFFGQGTRLTVV.

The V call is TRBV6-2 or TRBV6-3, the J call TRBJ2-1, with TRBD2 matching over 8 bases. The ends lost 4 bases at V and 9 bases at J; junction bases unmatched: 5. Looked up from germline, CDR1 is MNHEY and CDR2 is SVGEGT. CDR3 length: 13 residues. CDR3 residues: CASSWGTSSEQFF. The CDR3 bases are TGTGCCAGCAGTTGGGGGACTAGTAGTGAGCAGTTCTTC.

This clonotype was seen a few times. Here the CDR3 reads CSAHDVSSGLETQYF. The CDR3 DNA reads as TGCAGTGCGCACGACGTTTCCTCGGGGCTTGAGACCCAGTACTTC. The V call is TRBV20-1, the J call TRBJ2-5; D is possibly TRBD1 or TRBD2 (5 bases each). Trimming shortened V by 6 bases and J by 5 bases, and 22 bases separated the two germline ends. CDR3 length: 15 amino acids. CDR1 and CDR2 from the germline V gene are DFQATT and SNEGSKA (reference sequence).

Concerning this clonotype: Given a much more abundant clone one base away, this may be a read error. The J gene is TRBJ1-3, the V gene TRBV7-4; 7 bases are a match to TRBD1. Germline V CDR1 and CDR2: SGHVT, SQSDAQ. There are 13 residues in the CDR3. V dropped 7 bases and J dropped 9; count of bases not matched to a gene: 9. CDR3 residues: CASNSGGVATIYF. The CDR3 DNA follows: TGTGCCAGCAACTCAGGGGGGGTAGCCACCATATATTTT.

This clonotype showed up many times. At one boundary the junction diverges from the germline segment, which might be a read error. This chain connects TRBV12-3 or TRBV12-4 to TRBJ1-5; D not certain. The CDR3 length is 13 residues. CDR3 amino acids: CASSLEGDQPQHF. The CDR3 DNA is TGCGCCAGCAGCCTCGAGGGCGATCAGCCCCAGCATTTT.

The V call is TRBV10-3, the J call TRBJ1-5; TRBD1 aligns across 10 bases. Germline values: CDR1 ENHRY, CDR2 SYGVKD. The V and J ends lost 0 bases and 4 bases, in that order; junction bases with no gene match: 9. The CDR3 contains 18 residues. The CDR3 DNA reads TGTGCCATCAGTGAGTCATTTCAGGACAGGGGGGCAAATCAGCCCCAGCATTTT. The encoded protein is CAISESFQDRGANQPQHF.

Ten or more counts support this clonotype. The CDR3 sequence: CASSRTTSSYNEQFF. The CDR3 coding sequence is TGCGCCAGCAGCCGAACGACCTCTAGCTACAATGAGCAGTTCTTC. J is TRBJ2-1 and V is TRBV4-3; D not certain. V was trimmed by 4 bases and J by 3 bases, leaving 13 bases between them. Looked up from germline, CDR1 is LGHNA and CDR2 is YSLEER. The CDR3 is made up of 15 amino acids.

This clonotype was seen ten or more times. The CDR3, as DNA: TGTGCCAGCAGTTCCTCCACTGTTGCTTCATTCGAGCAGTACTTC. Protein product: CASSSSTVASFEQYF. V is TRBV28 and J is TRBJ2-7, with D unclear. This CDR3 region has 15 residues. Germline CDR1 and CDR2: MDHEN and SYDVKM. Trimming removed 4 bases at V and 6 bases at J, with 19 bases between.

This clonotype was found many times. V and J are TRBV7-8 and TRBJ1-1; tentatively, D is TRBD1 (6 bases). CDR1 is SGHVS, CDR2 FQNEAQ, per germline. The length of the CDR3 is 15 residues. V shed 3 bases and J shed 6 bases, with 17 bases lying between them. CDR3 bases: TGTGCCAGCAGCTTGAAATACGCACAGGGTTCTGAAGCTTTCTTT. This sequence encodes CASSLKYAQGSEAFF.

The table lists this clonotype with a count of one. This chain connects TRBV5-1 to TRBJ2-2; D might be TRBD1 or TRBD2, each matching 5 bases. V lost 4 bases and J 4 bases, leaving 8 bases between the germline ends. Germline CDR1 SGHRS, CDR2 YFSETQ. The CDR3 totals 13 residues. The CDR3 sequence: CASSRDGTGELFF. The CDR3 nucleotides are TGCGCCAGCAGCCGGGACGGCACCGGGGAGCTGTTTTTT.